These 10 T cell receptor beta chains originate from one sample sequenced in a study of human T cells and chemical hapten exposure. The time point denotes: pre-sensitization, week 0. Documented treatment: therapeutic diphenylcyclopropenone sensitization with weekly scalp DPC. One entry per CDR3 protein, called by TCRdb with MiXCR from the RACE reads. The data contain some 360,000 distinct CDR3 sequences, less than 6.5% of them singletons. Sample: whole blood, taken in connection with sensitization to the hapten diphenylcyclopropenone (DPC). The receptors derive from a woman between 45 and 60 years old with alopecia areata. Some clones in this sample may be carry-over from other donors' samples.

The rearrangement links TRBV27 to TRBJ1-4, with unresolved D. This CDR3 contains 15 residues. Germline V gene sequence: CDR1 MNHEY, CDR2 SMNVEV (reference sequence). V lost 8 bases and J 7 bases, leaving 20 bases between the germline ends. DNA for the CDR3: TGTGCCAGCCCCCTAAACCGAAGGGTAGTTGAAAAACTGTTTTTT. This codes for CASPLNRRVVEKLFF.

This clonotype was seen at least ten times. The rearrangement joins TRBV7-2 to TRBJ2-1; 9 nucleotides align to TRBD2. The CDR3 loop spans 17 amino acids. J lost 4 bases, V lost 5 bases, and 12 bases had no gene match. CDR1 is SGHTA, CDR2 FQGNSA, per germline. As DNA, the CDR3 is TGTGCCAGCAGCCCCAGGGGAGCGGGAGGACCTTACAATGAGCAGTTCTTC. Translated, it gives CASSPRGAGGPYNEQFF.

This clonotype came up a few times. The chain recombines TRBV12-3 or TRBV12-4 with TRBJ2-5; the D gene is possibly TRBD2 (6 bases). The CDR3 consists of 16 residues. V lost 5 bases and J lost 3, with 19 bases in between. CDR3 DNA: TGTGCCAGCAGTCCCTCCAAGATACGGGGGAAAGAGACCCAGTACTTC. Encoded protein: CASSPSKIRGKETQYF.

This clonotype was observed a few times. The chain carries TRBV12-3 or TRBV12-4 and TRBJ1-5; no firm D call. V lost 3 bases, J lost 4 bases, and 13 bases lay in between. The CDR3 is 15 residues long. The CDR3 spells CASSFRLGWNQPQHF. Written as DNA, the CDR3 is TGTGCCAGCAGTTTTCGGCTGGGGTGGAATCAGCCCCAGCATTTT.

This clonotype has a handful of counts. The V gene is TRBV20-1, the J gene TRBJ2-2; D might be TRBD1 (6 bases). The CDR3 totals 15 residues. The germline V gene has CDR1 DFQATT and CDR2 SNEGSKA (reference sequence). Between the trimmed V and J ends, which lost 4 bases and 4 bases, there was a span of 16 bases. CDR3 DNA: TGCAGTGCTACAATTAGAACAGGGATCACCGGGGAGCTGTTTTTT. Its translation: CSATIRTGITGELFF.

This clonotype was observed many times. The chain uses TRBV27 and TRBJ1-5; D is possibly TRBD1 (5 bases). Germline V gives CDR1 MNHEY, CDR2 SMNVEV (reference sequence). CDR3 length equals 12 residues. Trimming left V 2 bases short and J 9 bases short, with 8 bases between. DNA of the CDR3: TGTGCCAGCAGTTTACAGGGCGGGCCCCAGCATTTT. Protein sequence: CASSLQGGPQHF.

V usage is TRBV4-3 and J usage is TRBJ1-6, with no clear D. Looked up from germline, CDR1 is LGHNA and CDR2 is YSLEER. V gave up 3 bases and J gave up 11 bases, with 11 bases separating them. The CDR3 has 13 amino acids. CDR3 bases: TGCGCCAGCAGCCAGGGTCTGAGGACACCCCTCCACTTT. Translating it yields CASSQGLRTPLHF.

At least ten counts were recorded for this clonotype. V gene TRBV5-1 combines with J gene TRBJ1-6; D gene uncertain. V dropped 0 bases and J dropped 9 bases, with 13 bases sitting between them. CDR1 and CDR2 (germline): SGHRS, YFSETQ. This CDR3 contains 15 residues. Here the CDR3 DNA reads TGCGCCAGCAGCTTGGAGGGAAGAAGTAGTTCACCCCTCCACTTT. It codes for CASSLEGRSSSPLHF. Variable domain in full (rest from reference TRBV5-1 and TRBJ1-6): KAGVTQTPRYLIKTRGQQVTLSCSPISGHRSVSWYQQTPGQGLQFLFEYFSETQRNKGNFPGRFSGRQFSNSRSEMNVSTLELGDSALYLCASSLEGRSSSPLHFGNGTRLTVT.

This clonotype has more than one count but fewer than ten. The chain recombines TRBV6-5 with TRBJ1-6; D is unclear. The CDR3 runs 13 residues. The V end lost 7 bases, the J end lost 7 bases, and 11 bases lay between the germline ends. CDR1 and CDR2 from the germline V gene are MNHEY and SVGAGI. The CDR3 DNA is TGTGCCAGCAAGACCAGTGGGAATTCACCCCTCCACTTT. Translation gives CASKTSGNSPLHF.

This clonotype was found a few times. This chain links TRBV29-1 with TRBJ2-3; TRBD2 is a possible D gene (5 bases). This CDR3 spans 14 amino acids. Germline lookup yields CDR1 SQVTM and CDR2 ANQGSEA. The V and J ends lost 3 bases and 4 bases respectively, with 14 bases between them. In nucleotides, the CDR3 is TGCAGCGTTGACCCGGCTAGCACTCCAGATACGCAGTATTTT. Its protein product is CSVDPASTPDTQYF.